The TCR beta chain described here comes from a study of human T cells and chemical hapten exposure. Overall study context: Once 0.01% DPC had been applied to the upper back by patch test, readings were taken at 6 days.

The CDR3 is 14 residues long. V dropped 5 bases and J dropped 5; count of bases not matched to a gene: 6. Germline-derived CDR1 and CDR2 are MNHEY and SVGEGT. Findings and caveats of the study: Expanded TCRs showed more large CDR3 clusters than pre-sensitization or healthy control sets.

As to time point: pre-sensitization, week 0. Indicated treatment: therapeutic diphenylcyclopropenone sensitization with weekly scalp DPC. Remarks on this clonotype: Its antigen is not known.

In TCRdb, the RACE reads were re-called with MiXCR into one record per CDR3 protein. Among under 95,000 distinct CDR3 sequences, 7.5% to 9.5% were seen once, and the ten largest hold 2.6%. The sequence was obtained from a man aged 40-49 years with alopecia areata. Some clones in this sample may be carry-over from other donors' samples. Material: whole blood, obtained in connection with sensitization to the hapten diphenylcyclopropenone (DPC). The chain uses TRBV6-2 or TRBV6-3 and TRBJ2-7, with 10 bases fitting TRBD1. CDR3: CASSDGTGANEQYV. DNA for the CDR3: TGTGCCAGCAGTGACGGGACAGGGGCGAACGAGCAGTACGTC.